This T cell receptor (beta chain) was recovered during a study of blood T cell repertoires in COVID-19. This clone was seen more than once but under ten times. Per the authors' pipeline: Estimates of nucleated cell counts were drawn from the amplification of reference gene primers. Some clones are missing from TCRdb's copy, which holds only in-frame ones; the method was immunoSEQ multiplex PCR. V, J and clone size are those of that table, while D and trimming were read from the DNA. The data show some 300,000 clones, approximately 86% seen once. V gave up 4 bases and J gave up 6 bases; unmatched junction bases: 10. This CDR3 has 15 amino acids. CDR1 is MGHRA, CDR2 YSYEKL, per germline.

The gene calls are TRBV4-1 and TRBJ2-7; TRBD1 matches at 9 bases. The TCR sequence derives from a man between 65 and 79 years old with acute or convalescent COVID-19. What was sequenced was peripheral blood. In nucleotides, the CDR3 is TGCGCCAGCAGCCTAGCCGGGACAGGGCCCACCGAGCAGTACTTC. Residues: CASSLAGTGPTEQYF.